This T cell receptor beta chain originates from a study of blood T cell repertoires in COVID-19. Study details: Sites in the United States, Italy and Spain provided acute and convalescent COVID-19 samples. Sample material is recorded as cDNA or gDNA derived from T cells, B-cell-depleted T cells, or PBMCs.

Original processing methods: The authors estimated nucleated cell counts from reference gene primer amplification. The assay was immunoSEQ multiplex PCR, and TCRdb's table has in-frame clones only and misses some. V and J calls and clone size are those listed in that table; D and trimming were worked out from the DNA. The repertoire holds some 70,000 clones, roughly 84% seen once, with about 6.6% in the top ten. The specimen sequenced was peripheral blood. This sequence originates from a man aged 45-65 years with active COVID-19.

The CDR3 is CASSLVGSGRYEQYF. DNA for the CDR3: TGTGCCAGCAGCTTGGTAGGTAGCGGGAGGTACGAGCAGTACTTC. The chain joins TRBV5-4 to TRBJ2-7, with 10 bases identical to TRBD2. The CDR3 spans 15 residues. Germline V gene lookup returns CDR1 SGHNT and CDR2 YYREEE (reference sequence). Germline trimming cut 0 bases from V and 4 bases from J; bases unmatched to any gene: 4. Complete variable domain (other parts from reference TRBV5-4 and TRBJ2-7): ETGVTQSPTHLIKTRGQQVTLRCSSQSGHNTVSWYQQALGQGPQFIFQYYREEENGRGNFPPRFSGLQFPNYSSELNVNALELDDSALYLCASSLVGSGRYEQYFGPGTRLTVT.